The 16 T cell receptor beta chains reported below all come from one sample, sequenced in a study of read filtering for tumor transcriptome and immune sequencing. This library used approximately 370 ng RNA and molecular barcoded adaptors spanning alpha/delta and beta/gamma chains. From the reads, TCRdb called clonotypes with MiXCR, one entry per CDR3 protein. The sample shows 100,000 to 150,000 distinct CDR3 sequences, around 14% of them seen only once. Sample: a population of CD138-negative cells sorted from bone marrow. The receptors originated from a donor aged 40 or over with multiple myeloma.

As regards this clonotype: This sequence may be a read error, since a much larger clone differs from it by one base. Here the CDR3 DNA reads TGTGCCAGCAGCGGGGACAGACGTTGTGAAGCTTTCTTT. Its protein is CASSGDRRCEAFF. The genes are TRBV11-2 and TRBJ1-1; 7 bases agree with TRBD1. Germline-derived CDR1 and CDR2 are SGHAT and FQNNGV. J was trimmed by 7 bases and V by 5 bases; bases with no gene match: 7. The CDR3 sequence is 13 residues long. Using reference TRBV11-2 and TRBJ1-1 for the parts outside the CDR3, the full variable domain is EAGVAQSPRYKIIEKRQSVAFWCNPISGHATLYWYQQILGQGPKLLIQFQNNGVVDDSQLPKDRFSAERLKGVDSTLKIQPAKLEDSAVYLCASSGDRRCEAFFGQGTRLTVV.

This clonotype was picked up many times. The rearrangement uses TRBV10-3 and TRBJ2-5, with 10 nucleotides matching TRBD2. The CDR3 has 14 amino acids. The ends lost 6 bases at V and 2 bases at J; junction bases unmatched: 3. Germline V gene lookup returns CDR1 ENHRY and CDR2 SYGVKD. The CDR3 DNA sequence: TGTGCCATCAGGGAGCGGGAGGGTCAAGAGACCCAGTACTTC. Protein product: CAIREREGQETQYF.

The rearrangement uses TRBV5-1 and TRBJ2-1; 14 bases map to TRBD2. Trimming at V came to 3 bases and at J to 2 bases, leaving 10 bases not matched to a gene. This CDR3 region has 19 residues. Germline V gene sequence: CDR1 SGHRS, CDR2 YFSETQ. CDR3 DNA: TGCGCCAGCAGCTCACTTTCGACTAGCGGGAGGGTGGCCTACAATGAGCAGTTCTTC. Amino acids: CASSSLSTSGRVAYNEQFF.

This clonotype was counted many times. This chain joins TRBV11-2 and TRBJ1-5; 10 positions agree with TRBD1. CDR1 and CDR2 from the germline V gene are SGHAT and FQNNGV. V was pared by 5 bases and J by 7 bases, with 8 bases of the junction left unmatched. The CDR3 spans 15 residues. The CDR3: CASSTFGTGDQPQHF. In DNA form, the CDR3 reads TGTGCCAGCAGCACGTTCGGGACAGGGGACCAGCCCCAGCATTTT.

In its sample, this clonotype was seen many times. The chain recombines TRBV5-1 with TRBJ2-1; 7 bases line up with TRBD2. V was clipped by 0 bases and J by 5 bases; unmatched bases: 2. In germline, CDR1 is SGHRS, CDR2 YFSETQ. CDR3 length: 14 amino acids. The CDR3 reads CASSLAGGHNEQFF. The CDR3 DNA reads TGCGCCAGCAGCTTGGCGGGGGGACACAATGAGCAGTTCTTC.

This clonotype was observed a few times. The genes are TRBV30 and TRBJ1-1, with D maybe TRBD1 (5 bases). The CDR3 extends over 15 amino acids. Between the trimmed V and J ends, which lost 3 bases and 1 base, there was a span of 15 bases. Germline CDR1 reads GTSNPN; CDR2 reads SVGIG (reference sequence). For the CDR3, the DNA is TGTGCCTGGAGGGACTGGGGAAGGGGGAACACTGAAGCTTTCTTT. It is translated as CAWRDWGRGNTEAFF.

CDR3 sequence: CASSLGLADTYEQYF. Here the CDR3 DNA reads TGTGCCAGCAGTTTGGGACTAGCGGACACCTACGAGCAGTACTTC. The chain joins TRBV6-2 or TRBV6-3 to TRBJ2-7; 11 bases line up with TRBD2. V lost 4 bases to trimming and J lost 2 bases; unmatched junction nucleotides: 4. The CDR3 runs 15 residues. The V gene's germline CDR1 is MNHEY and CDR2 SVGEGT.

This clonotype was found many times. The CDR3 protein is CASSKDEYRDRFPVHTEAFF. As DNA, the CDR3 is TGTGCCAGCAGCAAGGACGAATACCGGGACAGGTTCCCCGTGCACACTGAAGCTTTCTTT. The V and J genes are TRBV6-2 or TRBV6-3 and TRBJ1-1, with 8 bases aligning to TRBD1. This CDR3 is 20 amino acids long. Germline loops: CDR1 MNHEY, CDR2 SVGEGT. V shed 6 bases and J 3 bases; nucleotides not matched to a gene: 24.

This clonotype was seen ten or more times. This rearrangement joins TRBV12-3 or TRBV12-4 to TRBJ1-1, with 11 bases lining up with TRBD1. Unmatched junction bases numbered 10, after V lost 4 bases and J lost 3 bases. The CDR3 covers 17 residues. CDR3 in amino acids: CASSSVPPGQGDTEAFF. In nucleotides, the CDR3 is TGTGCCAGCAGTTCCGTGCCGCCGGGACAGGGGGACACTGAAGCTTTCTTT.

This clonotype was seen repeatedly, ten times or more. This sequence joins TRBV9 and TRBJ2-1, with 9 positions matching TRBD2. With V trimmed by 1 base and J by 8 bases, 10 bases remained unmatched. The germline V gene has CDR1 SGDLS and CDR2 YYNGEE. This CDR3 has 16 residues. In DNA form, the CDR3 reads TGTGCCAGCAGCGTAAGAGTTAGCGGGAGTTCGGATGAGCAGTTCTTC. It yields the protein CASSVRVSGSSDEQFF.

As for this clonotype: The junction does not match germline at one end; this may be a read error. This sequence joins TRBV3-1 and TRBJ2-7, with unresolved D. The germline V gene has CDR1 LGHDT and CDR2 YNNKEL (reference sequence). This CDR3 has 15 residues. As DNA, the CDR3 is TGTGCCAGCAGCCAAGCCCCGGGCACGCATTACGAGCGGTACTTC. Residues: CASSQAPGTHYERYF.

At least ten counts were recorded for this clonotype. The CDR3 region is CSATPGTSNQPQHF. CDR3 in DNA: TGCAGTGCTACCCCCGGGACAAGTAATCAGCCCCAGCATTTT. The rearrangement uses TRBV20-1 and TRBJ1-5; the D gene is possibly TRBD1 (6 bases). V lost 4 bases to trimming and J lost 4 bases, with 14 bases between them. There are 14 residues in the CDR3. Looked up from germline, CDR1 is DFQATT and CDR2 is SNEGSKA (reference sequence).

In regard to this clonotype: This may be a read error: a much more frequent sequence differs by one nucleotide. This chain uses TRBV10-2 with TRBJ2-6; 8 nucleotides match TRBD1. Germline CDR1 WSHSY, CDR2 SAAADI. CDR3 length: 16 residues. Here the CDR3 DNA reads TGCGACAGTAGACAGGGGTACGACTCTGGGGCCAACGTCCTGACTTTC. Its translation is CDSRQGYDSGANVLTF.

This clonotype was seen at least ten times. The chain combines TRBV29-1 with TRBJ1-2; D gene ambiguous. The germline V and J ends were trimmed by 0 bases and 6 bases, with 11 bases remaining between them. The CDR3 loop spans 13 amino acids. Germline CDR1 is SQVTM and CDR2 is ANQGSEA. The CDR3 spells CSVEDLTEDGYTF. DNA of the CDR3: TGCAGCGTTGAAGATCTGACGGAAGATGGCTACACCTTC.

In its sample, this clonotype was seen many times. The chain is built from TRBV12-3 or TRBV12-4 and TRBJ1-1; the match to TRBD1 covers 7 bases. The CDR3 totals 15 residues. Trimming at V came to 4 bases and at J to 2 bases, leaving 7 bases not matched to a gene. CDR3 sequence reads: CASSSSTGRNTEAFF. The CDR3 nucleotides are TGTGCCAGCAGTTCCTCGACAGGGAGAAACACTGAAGCTTTCTTT.

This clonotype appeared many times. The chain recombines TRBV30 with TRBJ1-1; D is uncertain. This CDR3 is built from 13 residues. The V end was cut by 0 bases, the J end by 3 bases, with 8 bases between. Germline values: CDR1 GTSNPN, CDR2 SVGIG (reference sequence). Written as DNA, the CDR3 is TGTGCCTGGAGTGTCACCGGGGACACTGAAGCTTTCTTT. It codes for CAWSVTGDTEAFF.